Each of the 21 T cell receptor beta chains below was sequenced from the same sample in a study of Graves' ophthalmopathy and Graves' hyperthyroidism. Amplified material comprised TCR beta CDR3 regions derived from RNA transcripts. RT-PCR was first run with HTBI primers, then multiplex PCR in a second round. In TCRdb, the multiplex PCR reads were re-called with MiXCR into one record per CDR3 protein. The sample contains roughly 160,000 distinct CDR3 sequences, 39% of which appear only once. Sequencing input: peripheral blood. The source of these receptors is a man aged 25 to 40 with Graves' ophthalmopathy.

This clonotype has at least ten counts. The V and J genes are TRBV6-2 or TRBV6-3 and TRBJ1-1; the D is unclear. Germline V gives CDR1 MNHEY, CDR2 SVGEGT. The germline V and J ends were trimmed by 5 bases and 4 bases, with 14 bases remaining between them. The CDR3 consists of 14 residues. CDR3 region: CASSPIQGFTEAFF. Written as DNA, the CDR3 is TGTGCCAGCAGTCCAATACAAGGATTCACTGAAGCTTTCTTT.

The sample holds many counts of this clonotype. The rearrangement uses TRBV28 and TRBJ2-7, with 8 bases identical to TRBD2. Unmatched junction bases numbered 9, after V lost 5 bases and J lost 3 bases. The germline V gene encodes CDR1 MDHEN and CDR2 SYDVKM. The length of the CDR3 is 15 residues. CDR3 nucleotide sequence: TGTGCCAGCAGTCGAAGACTAGCGTCGTACTACGAGCAGTACTTC. This codes for CASSRRLASYYEQYF.

This clonotype was picked up many times. V gene TRBV19 combines with J gene TRBJ1-1; TRBD1 agrees at 9 bases. This CDR3 is built from 14 residues. CDR1 LNHDA and CDR2 SQIVND come from the germline V gene (reference sequence). With V trimmed by 3 bases and J by 8 bases, 7 bases remained unmatched. CDR3 region: CASSMYRQGEEAFF. The CDR3 bases are TGTGCCAGTAGTATGTATCGACAGGGGGAAGAAGCTTTCTTT.

The chain uses TRBV4-2 and TRBJ1-5, with 8 bases lining up with TRBD1. The V and J ends lost 3 bases and 0 bases, in that order; junction bases with no gene match: 13. The CDR3 extends over 19 amino acids. The germline CDR1 and CDR2 sequences are LGHNA and YNFKEQ. The CDR3 sequence is CASSHESDRGAYSNQPQHF. The CDR3, as DNA: TGTGCCAGCAGCCATGAGTCCGACAGGGGTGCATATAGCAATCAGCCCCAGCATTTT.

This clonotype was detected ten times or more. The chain uses TRBV27 and TRBJ2-7, with D perhaps assigned TRBD1 or TRBD2 (5 bases each). The CDR3 is 13 amino acids. Germline loops: CDR1 MNHEY, CDR2 SMNVEV (reference sequence). Trimming took off 6 bases at V and 5 bases at J, with 14 bases between the two ends. This CDR3 reads CASSPWGWHEQYF. For the CDR3, the DNA is TGTGCCAGCAGCCCTTGGGGGTGGCACGAGCAGTACTTC.

This clonotype was picked up many times. The chain employs TRBV30 and TRBJ1-6; D not certain. Germline CDR1 and CDR2: GTSNPN and SVGIG (reference sequence). V was trimmed by 4 bases and J by 10 bases, leaving 14 bases between them. The CDR3 is made up of 13 amino acids. In DNA form, the CDR3 reads TGTGCCTGGACGGCCCTACGCGGCTCACCCCTCCACTTT. Protein product: CAWTALRGSPLHF. The full variable domain, with the rest looked up from reference TRBV30 and TRBJ1-6, is SQTIHQWPATLVQPVGSPLSLECTVEGTSNPNLYWYRQAAGRGLQLLFYSVGIGQISSEVPQNLSASRPQDRQFILSSKKLLLSDSGFYLCAWTALRGSPLHFGNGTRLTVT.

This clonotype was recorded at least ten times. V usage is TRBV7-2 and J usage is TRBJ2-7; D possibly corresponds to TRBD2 (6 bases). CDR1 SGHTA and CDR2 FQGNSA come from the germline V gene. The CDR3 contains 14 residues. V lost 4 bases to trimming and J lost 2 bases, with 12 bases between them. The CDR3 bases are TGTGCCAGCAGCTATAGCGGAGCCGCCTACGAGCAGTACTTC. This encodes CASSYSGAAYEQYF.

The chain is built from TRBV6-1 and TRBJ1-1, with unresolved D. Germline V lookup: CDR1 MNHNS, CDR2 SASEGT. This CDR3 contains 13 residues. V lost 2 bases and J 1 base, leaving 5 bases between the germline ends. In nucleotides, the CDR3 is TGTGCCAGCAGTGAAAGTCAGAACACTGAAGCTTTCTTT. It translates to CASSESQNTEAFF.

This chain connects TRBV6-2 or TRBV6-3 to TRBJ2-7, with TRBD2 as a possible D gene (6 bases). This CDR3 region has 14 residues. Trimming left V 5 bases short and J 3 bases short, with 14 bases between. The V gene's germline CDR1 is MNHEY and CDR2 SVGEGT. The CDR3 protein is CASSPGLSGYEQYF. CDR3 nucleotides: TGTGCCAGCAGTCCGGGACTTTCCGGCTACGAGCAGTACTTC.

This clonotype was found many times. V gene TRBV20-1 combines with J gene TRBJ2-5; TRBD2 agrees at 12 bases. The V and J ends lost 3 bases and 6 bases, in that order; junction bases with no gene match: 5. From germline, CDR1 is DFQATT and CDR2 SNEGSKA (reference sequence). The length of the CDR3 is 14 residues. This chain's CDR3 is CSASLTSGRKTQYF. The CDR3 DNA reads TGCAGTGCTAGCCTAACTAGCGGGAGGAAGACCCAGTACTTC.

To note about this clonotype: The junction and the germline gene differ at one end; a read error may be behind it. This rearrangement joins TRBV12-5 to TRBJ2-2; 10 bases agree with TRBD2. CDR1 and CDR2 from the germline V gene are LGHNT and FRNRAP. This CDR3 is built from 16 residues. The DNA of the CDR3 is TGTGCTAGTGCCCCAGCGGGAGGGCCGAAAACCGGGGAGCTGTTTTTT. It yields the protein CASAPAGGPKTGELFF.

V gene TRBV12-3 or TRBV12-4 combines with J gene TRBJ1-5; TRBD1 might be the D (5 bases). V was clipped by 3 bases and J by 3 bases, with 12 bases between them. The length of the CDR3 is 15 residues. The CDR3 sequence is CASSFRGVDNQPQHF. The CDR3 nucleotides read TGTGCCAGCAGTTTCCGGGGGGTCGACAATCAGCCCCAGCATTTT.

This clonotype came up many times. The chain couples TRBV5-1 to TRBJ2-5; no clear D. Germline-derived CDR1 and CDR2 are SGHRS and YFSETQ. The V gene lost 1 base and the J gene lost 4 bases, with 14 bases spanning the gap. The CDR3 extends over 15 amino acids. The DNA of the CDR3 is TGCGCCAGCAGCTTGCGACCTGGGCAGTTAGAGACCCAGTACTTC. As protein: CASSLRPGQLETQYF.

This clonotype occurred a few times. The chain employs TRBV12-3 or TRBV12-4 and TRBJ1-1, with 8 bases lining up with TRBD1. J lost 1 base, V lost 6 bases, and 7 bases had no gene match. The length of the CDR3 is 15 residues. DNA of the CDR3: TGTGCCAGCAGCCCGGAGGACAGGGAGAACACTGAAGCTTTCTTT. Translation: CASSPEDRENTEAFF.

This clonotype showed up many times. The J gene is TRBJ2-5, the V gene TRBV7-2, with D perhaps being TRBD1 or TRBD2 (5 bases each). CDR1 SGHTA and CDR2 FQGNSA come from the germline V gene. This CDR3 comprises 16 residues. V lost 1 base and J lost 5, with 17 bases in between. The CDR3 nucleotides are TGTGCCAGCAGCTTAGAGGGAGCCGGGCCAGGGGAGACCCAGTACTTC. Its translation: CASSLEGAGPGETQYF.

The chain uses TRBV5-1 and TRBJ2-2; D is ambiguous. CDR3 length equals 14 residues. Germline V lookup: CDR1 SGHRS, CDR2 YFSETQ. V was trimmed by 3 bases and J by 7 bases, leaving 13 bases between them. CDR3 DNA sequence: TGCGCCAGCAGCTCCCCCCGGTCGGACGGGGAGCTGTTTTTT. Amino acid sequence: CASSSPRSDGELFF. The whole variable domain, filled in from reference TRBV5-1 and TRBJ2-2, reads KAGVTQTPRYLIKTRGQQVTLSCSPISGHRSVSWYQQTPGQGLQFLFEYFSETQRNKGNFPGRFSGRQFSNSRSEMNVSTLELGDSALYLCASSSPRSDGELFFGEGSRLTVL.

This clonotype has a count of ten or more. The V and J genes are TRBV28 and TRBJ2-7; tentative D call: TRBD2 (5 bases). Germline CDR1 MDHEN, CDR2 SYDVKM. This CDR3 contains 17 residues. V lost 4 bases to trimming and J lost 3 bases, with 22 bases between them. The CDR3 region is CASSWTFGLEPIYEQYF. For the CDR3, the DNA is TGTGCCAGCAGTTGGACTTTTGGCCTTGAGCCGATCTACGAGCAGTACTTC.

Ten or more counts support this clonotype. V usage is TRBV4-1 and J usage is TRBJ1-1; no clear D. Germline CDR1 is MGHRA and CDR2 is YSYEKL. The CDR3 length is 13 residues. V was shortened by 6 bases and J by 1 base, with 9 bases between the two germline ends. Here the CDR3 DNA reads TGCGCCAGCAGTTGGGAAGGGAACACTGAAGCTTTCTTT. Encoded protein: CASSWEGNTEAFF.

At least ten counts were recorded for this clonotype. V gene TRBV6-5 combines with J gene TRBJ2-7; 11 bases are shared with TRBD2. The germline CDR1 and CDR2 sequences are MNHEY and SVGAGI. Unmatched junction bases numbered 4, after V lost 4 bases and J lost 2 bases. CDR3 length equals 15 residues. The CDR3 protein is CASSFSTSGTYEQYF. The DNA of the CDR3 is TGTGCCAGCAGTTTTTCGACTAGCGGGACCTACGAGCAGTACTTC.

This clonotype came up many times. The CDR3 spells CASSLSQIPQHF. As DNA, the CDR3 is TGTGCCAGCAGTTTATCTCAAATCCCCCAGCATTTT. The chain carries TRBV28 and TRBJ1-5; no definite D call. In germline, CDR1 is MDHEN, CDR2 SYDVKM. V dropped 1 base and J dropped 10 bases, with 8 bases sitting between them. This CDR3 contains 12 residues.

This clonotype was picked up many times. The V and J genes are TRBV7-3 and TRBJ2-7; D gene ambiguous. V was cut by 1 base and J by 2 bases, with 3 bases left in between. Germline V CDR1 and CDR2: SGHTA, FQGTGA. The CDR3 sequence is 12 residues long. This CDR3 reads CASSLRTYEQYF. For the CDR3, the DNA is TGTGCCAGCAGCTTAAGAACCTACGAGCAGTACTTC.